The 20 T cell receptor beta chains below all came from one sample that was sequenced in a study of T cell responses to AZD1222 COVID-19 vaccine. TCRdb keeps only in-frame clones here, not all; method: immunoSEQ multiplex PCR. The table lists 100,000 to 150,000 clones, about 85% of them singletons. Specimen: peripheral blood, collected on day 0 of AZD1222 vaccination. These receptors all stem from an adult in good health.

The rearrangement uses TRBV10-1 and TRBJ2-7; 10 nucleotides align to TRBD1. CDR3 length: 15 residues. The V gene end was trimmed by 0 bases and the J gene end by 3 bases; junction bases not matched to a gene: 2. The germline CDR1 and CDR2 sequences are WNHNN and SYGVQD (reference sequence). The CDR3 coding sequence is TGCGCCAGCAGTGAGTCACGGACAGGGGGCTACGAGCAGTACTTC. Amino acids: CASSESRTGGYEQYF.

The rearrangement joins TRBV24-1 to TRBJ2-3, with 9 bases lining up with TRBD1. The CDR3 runs 16 residues. The V and J ends lost 4 bases and 0 bases, in that order; junction bases with no gene match: 4. Germline V CDR1 and CDR2: KGHDR, SFDVKD. Here the CDR3 DNA reads TGTGCCACCAGTGACCCAGGGACAGGGAGCACAGATACGCAGTATTTT. Translated, it gives CATSDPGTGSTDTQYF.

V and J are TRBV12-2 and TRBJ2-7; TRBD2 was called by the table and not checked on the DNA. TRBV12-2 is reported as a pseudogene. The CDR3 runs 16 residues. The CDR3 protein is CASRLVRRERSYEQYF. CDR3 coding DNA: TGTGCAAGTCGCTTAGTTAGGCGGGAGAGGTCCTACGAGCAGTACTTC.

The V call is TRBV29-1, the J call TRBJ1-4; no definite D call. Germline CDR1 and CDR2: SQVTM and ANQGSEA. The CDR3 extends over 14 amino acids. V dropped 6 bases and J dropped 3 bases, with 14 bases sitting between them. CDR3 sequence: CSVTKPASNEKLFF. The DNA for the CDR3 is TGCAGCGTGACTAAACCGGCTTCTAATGAAAAACTGTTTTTT. The full variable domain, in which reference TRBV29-1 and TRBJ1-4 provide the parts outside the CDR3, is SAVISQKPSRDICQRGTSLTIQCQVDSQVTMMFWYRQQPGQSLTLIATANQGSEATYESGFVIDKFPISRPNLTFSTLTVSNMSPEDSSIYLCSVTKPASNEKLFFGSGTQLSVL.

The chain recombines TRBV5-8 with TRBJ2-1, with a possible D match to TRBD2 (5 bases). The V end was cut by 4 bases, the J end by 0 bases, with 14 bases between. The CDR3 is made up of 16 amino acids. Germline-derived CDR1 and CDR2 are SGHTS and YDEGEE. The CDR3 coding sequence is TGTGCCAGCAGCGACGCCCGGGGAGTCTCCTACAATGAGCAGTTCTTC. It translates to CASSDARGVSYNEQFF.

The rearrangement uses TRBV10-1 and TRBJ2-1; TRBD2 matches 12 bases. Germline V gene sequence: CDR1 WNHNN, CDR2 SYGVQD (reference sequence). With V trimmed by 3 bases and J by 7 bases, 4 bases remained unmatched. This CDR3 comprises 15 residues. The CDR3 protein is CASSDPSGRENEQFF. The CDR3 coding sequence is TGCGCCAGCAGTGATCCTAGCGGGAGGGAGAATGAGCAGTTCTTC.

The chain carries TRBV28 and TRBJ1-2, with 7 bases identical to TRBD1. The CDR3 sequence is 15 residues long. The germline gives CDR1 MDHEN, CDR2 SYDVKM. V was pared by 8 bases and J by 2 bases, with 11 bases of the junction left unmatched. The CDR3 DNA reads TGTGCCAGCGCCCCCCGGGACAGAAAAAACTATGGCTACACCTTC. Amino acid sequence: CASAPRDRKNYGYTF.

The chain combines TRBV12-3 or TRBV12-4 with TRBJ2-7, with D possibly TRBD2 on 5 matching bases. V was cut by 3 bases and J by 5 bases, with 11 bases left in between. This CDR3 is built from 13 residues. CDR3: CASSLRGSDEQYF. CDR3 DNA sequence: TGTGCCAGCAGTTTGAGAGGGTCGGACGAGCAGTACTTC.

This clone occurred once. This sequence joins TRBV30 and TRBJ2-3; 12 nucleotides line up with TRBD2. V shed 2 bases and J 7 bases; nucleotides not matched to a gene: 10. The CDR3 runs 16 residues. Germline values: CDR1 GTSNPN, CDR2 SVGIG (reference sequence). The CDR3 sequence is CAWSSLTSGSWNTQYF. CDR3 sequence (DNA): TGTGCCTGGAGTAGCCTGACTAGCGGGAGTTGGAATACGCAGTATTTT.

The chain links TRBV6-1 to TRBJ1-5, with TRBD1 matching over 9 bases. CDR3 length: 17 residues. CDR1 and CDR2 (germline): MNHNS, SASEGT. The trim removed 4 bases at V and 0 bases at J, leaving 7 bases unmatched. CDR3 bases: TGTGCCAGCAGTGGCTCCGGGACAGGGATTAGCAATCAGCCCCAGCATTTT. Its protein product is CASSGSGTGISNQPQHF.

V and J are TRBV7-9 and TRBJ1-3, with unresolved D. The CDR3 consists of 13 residues. Per the germline V gene, CDR1 is SEHNR and CDR2 is FQNEAQ (reference sequence). V was cut by 4 bases and J by 14 bases, with 18 bases left in between. The CDR3 DNA reads as TGTGCCAGCAGCTGGGGAGAGAAGAGACTCCTATATTTT. Residues: CASSWGEKRLLYF.

The CDR3 DNA reads TGTGCCAGCCGGGCTGGCCCTCCCTACGAGCAGTACTTC. Protein: CASRAGPPYEQYF. This chain connects TRBV28 to TRBJ2-7; D is undetermined. The CDR3 is made up of 13 amino acids. Germline CDR1 MDHEN, CDR2 SYDVKM. V shed 8 bases and J shed 2 bases, with 13 bases lying between them.

The chain uses TRBV14 and TRBJ2-3, with D unclear. Germline V gives CDR1 SGHDN, CDR2 FVKESK. The CDR3 extends over 14 amino acids. Trimming stripped 4 bases from V and 0 bases from J, with 8 bases between. CDR3 DNA sequence: TGTGCCAGCAGCCTAAGGGTTAGCACAGATACGCAGTATTTT. This codes for CASSLRVSTDTQYF. Full variable domain (outside the CDR3, taken from reference TRBV14 and TRBJ2-3): EAGVTQFPSHSVIEKGQTVTLRCDPISGHDNLYWYRRVMGKEIKFLLHFVKESKQDESGMPNNRFLAERTGGTYSTLKVQPAELEDSGVYFCASSLRVSTDTQYFGPGTRLTVL.

This chain links TRBV19 with TRBJ1-1; D is ambiguous. The CDR3 extends over 12 amino acids. Trimming took 6 bases from V and 4 from J, leaving 9 bases between them. Germline CDR1 and CDR2: LNHDA and SQIVND (reference sequence). As DNA, the CDR3 is TGTGCCAGTAGAGGGCATCCCACTGAAGCTTTCTTT. Translation gives CASRGHPTEAFF.

This sequence joins TRBV7-9 and TRBJ2-7, with D maybe TRBD2 (6 bases). CDR1 and CDR2 from the germline V gene are SEHNR and FQNEAQ (reference sequence). CDR3 length: 13 residues. The V end was cut by 6 bases, the J end by 1 base, with 10 bases between. CDR3 region: CASRPRGSYEQYF. In DNA, the CDR3 is TGTGCCAGCAGACCCCGGGGGTCCTACGAGCAGTACTTC.

This chain uses TRBV20-1 with TRBJ1-1; D is perhaps TRBD1 (5 bases). Germline V gives CDR1 DFQATT, CDR2 SNEGSKA (reference sequence). V was cut by 7 bases and J by 0 bases, with 6 bases left in between. The length of the CDR3 is 11 residues. This chain's CDR3 is CSGQLNTEAFF. CDR3 nucleotides: TGCAGTGGACAGCTGAACACTGAAGCTTTCTTT.

The rearrangement uses TRBV27 and TRBJ1-1, with D unclear. There are 13 residues in the CDR3. Germline values: CDR1 MNHEY, CDR2 SMNVEV (reference sequence). Between the trimmed V and J ends, which lost 5 bases and 0 bases, there was a span of 7 bases. CDR3 in DNA: TGTGCCAGCAGTCTCCAAATGAACACTGAAGCTTTCTTT. Protein sequence: CASSLQMNTEAFF.

V is TRBV28 and J is TRBJ2-2, with D possibly being TRBD1 (7 bases). V lost 10 bases and J 5 bases, leaving 14 bases between the germline ends. Germline assignment: CDR1 MDHEN and CDR2 SYDVKM. This CDR3 is 13 amino acids long. CDR3 sequence: CATHRGGTGELFF. The CDR3 DNA reads as TGTGCCACCCACAGGGGAGGTACCGGGGAGCTGTTTTTT.

The chain couples TRBV7-2 to TRBJ2-7, with D tentatively TRBD2 (5 bases). V was pared by 6 bases and J by 1 base, with 10 bases between. The CDR3 has 13 residues. CDR1 is SGHTA, CDR2 FQGNSA, per germline. CDR3 protein: CASRPTGSYEQYF. The CDR3 nucleotides are TGTGCCAGCAGACCTACGGGGTCCTACGAGCAGTACTTC.

The chain joins TRBV5-6 to TRBJ2-5, with D unclear. Trimming pared 1 base from V and 2 bases from J, leaving 9 bases between. Germline values: CDR1 SGHDT, CDR2 YYEEEE. This CDR3 spans 14 amino acids. DNA for the CDR3: TGTGCCAGCAGCTTGAGTCGGGTTCAAGAGACCCAGTACTTC. As protein: CASSLSRVQETQYF.